This T cell receptor beta chain was found in a study of PD-L1 blockade in urothelial cancer (dated 2017 in TCRdb). The study in broad terms: All patients started therapy in about 2014 and received atezolizumab 1,200 mg intravenously every 3 weeks. Durable clinical benefit was achieved by nine patients but not by the remaining 20. Pretreatment blood TCR-seq was available for around 29 patients, at least one posttreatment blood collection was obtained for approximately 25 patients, and tumor TCR-seq was available for approximately 25 patients. Whole exome sequencing and RNA sequencing of pretreatment tumors were performed alongside TCR sequencing in the same patients. A median of roughly 140,000 T cells and roughly 80,000 unique TCRs was obtained from blood samples, and a median clonality of approximately 0.086 was observed. The study, an exploratory multi-omic analysis, examined somatic, immune and clinical correlates of response to PD-L1 blockade with atezolizumab in urothelial cancer. Pretreatment tumor samples, along with matched peripheral blood serially collected before and after atezolizumab treatment, were subjected to TCR sequencing. Durable clinical benefit was defined as progression-free survival longer than 6 months, and TCR features were also tested against progression-free and overall survival. Patients had an ECOG performance status of 0 or 1 and had received between 0 and 3 prior chemotherapy regimens. Blood samples were analyzed at 3 weeks after treatment start (second dose) and at 6 weeks after treatment start. About 90% of the roughly 29 patients were identified as males with urothelial cancer of bladder origin, and a prior smoking history was reported by 18 of 29 patients. The paper as a whole reports these results and caveats: Because the sample size was small (n ≈ 27) and many exploratory analyses were performed, the results are intended to be hypothesis-generating. Improved progression-free and overall survival was found to be associated with pretreatment peripheral blood TCR clonality below the median. At 3 weeks after the start of treatment, tumor-associated TCR clones in peripheral blood had expanded more in patients with durable benefit (n ≈ 22, p = 0.022).

The cohort included 25 to 30 patients with locally advanced or metastatic urothelial carcinoma who were treated at Memorial Sloan Kettering on a trial protocol. Peripheral blood mononuclear cells were collected from each patient pretreatment and during treatment, giving between 1 and 8 total time points per patient. The Qiagen DNeasy Blood extraction kit was used to purify genomic DNA from total PBMCs and tumor samples. PBMCs were collected pretreatment and during treatment and were isolated and stored as previously described. The germline V gene sets CDR1 to MNHEY and CDR2 to SVGAGI. Reading from cysteine to phenylalanine, the CDR3 counts 13 amino acids. The entry retains the CDR3 DNA only, 39 bases that are in frame from base 1. Trimming costs V 8 bases and J 2 bases, and their ends lie 9 bases apart. This clone was counted between two and nine times. The antigen this receptor binds is unknown. Base qualities are missing; no much larger clone stands one base away.

To estimate absolute template abundance from read counts, synthetic TCR analog templates were spiked into each PCR. The immunoSEQ assay used bias-controlled V and J gene primers to amplify TCRbeta CDR3 regions from genomic DNA. Sequencing of rearranged TCRbeta segments was performed at approximately 20X coverage. The paper's data handling went like this. Sequencing errors were corrected by clustering and CDR3s were annotated against IMGT to assign V, D and J genes. Only productive TCRbeta rearrangements were used in downstream analyses, excluding out-of-frame or stop-codon sequences. Clonality was calculated as one minus the Shannon entropy normalized by the log of the number of unique productive sequences. Clones differing between time points or between blood and tumor were identified using Fisher's exact test with Benjamini-Hochberg correction, with an adjusted p below 0.01 applied as the threshold. TCRdb mirrors the immuneACCESS table, restricted to in-frame sequences. Some clones are absent from its copies; in checked studies, under half trace to an unresolved V gene, and the reason for the others is unknown. V and J calls and clone size follow that table, whereas D and trimming were derived from the DNA. Within this sample are tens of thousands of clones, with about 87% of them counted one time only. Jointly, the top ten make up about 5.3% of the sample.

The material sequenced was PBMCs, taken around atezolizumab (anti-PD-L1) treatment. The chain is made from TRBV6-5 and TRBJ2-2; perhaps TRBD2 is the D gene, with 6 bases matching. This clonotype originated in a middle-aged man with urothelial cancer. The DNA sequence is given as TGTGCCAGCGGGAGGCTCAACACCGGGGAGCTGTTTTTT. This is translated as CASGRLNTGELFF.